This TCR beta chain came from a study of OX40 agonist ivuxolimab in advanced cancers. As for the study more broadly: The costimulatory receptor OX40 (CD134) was targeted by ivuxolimab, a fully human IgG2 agonistic monoclonal antibody. Intravenous ivuxolimab was administered to patients every 2 weeks at six dose levels: 0.01, 0.1, 0.3, 1.5, 3 and 10 mg/kg. Of the roughly 52 patients in dose escalation, some 20 had hepatocellular carcinoma, some 15 had melanoma, 9 had renal cell carcinoma and 9 had head and neck cancer. In the dose-escalation cohort, nearly 85% of patients were male, and the mean age was 60 years with a range of roughly 20 to 79. Patients were allowed to have had prior anti-PD-1, anti-PD-L1 or anti-CTLA-4 therapy, and about 40% of the dose-escalation patients had been treated with checkpoint inhibitors. Partial responses were achieved by three dose-escalation patients, of whom one had hepatocellular carcinoma and two had cutaneous melanoma. Peripheral TCRbeta sequencing was intended to test whether TCR sequence diversity was altered and clonal T-cell expansion was caused by ivuxolimab. The paper reports the monotherapy dose-escalation portion (N ≈ 52 patients) of the phase I ivuxolimab trial.

CDR1 and CDR2 are read off the germline V gene as SNHLY and FYNNEI. V is cut by 3 bases and J by 5 bases, and the space between the germline ends is 10 bases. The CDR3, cysteine through phenylalanine, is 13 amino acids long. CDR3 DNA is the only sequence kept; it has 39 bases, read in frame from the first base. For this clone: Its antigen is not yet known. Base qualities are not provided; no much larger clone lies one nucleotide away.

The study at large found these results: Clonal expansion of both CD4+ and CD8+ blood T cells was observed from baseline to week 6 at doses 0.1 to 3.0 mg/kg. Low levels of normalized T-cell clonal expansion were also seen in some patients who did not respond. After ivuxolimab, more expanded clones were found on average in CD8+ T cells than in CD4+ T cells. The antigen specificity of the peripheral T cells that underwent clonal expansion was not determined. Partial responders in the 0.1-3.0 mg/kg groups had among the lowest normalized peripheral clonal expansion, especially among CD8+ T cells.

Patients with autoimmune disease history or receiving systemic immunosuppression were excluded from the trial. In every dose cohort, peripheral blood was drawn for TCR sequencing at baseline, cycle 4 day 1, and cycle 7 day 1. Samples came from an open-label, multicenter, first-in-human phase I dose-escalation trial of ivuxolimab. The trial enrolled adults with locally advanced or metastatic head and neck squamous cell, hepatocellular, melanoma or renal cell carcinoma. Before TCR sequencing, CD4+ and CD8+ T cells were separately sorted from peripheral blood. To sequence the TCRbeta CDR3 region, genomic DNA was isolated from the sorted cells. The immunoSEQ Assay was used for sequencing of TCRbeta CDR3 regions. Entries here come from immuneACCESS through TCRdb and include only in-frame sequences with V and J called. Some clones fail to appear in such tables; in the studies checked, an unresolved V gene covers under half of the shortfall, and the cause of the remainder is unknown. The sample table contains some 44,000 clones; only one count was recorded for 70% to 90% of them. The ten biggest clones cover 0.38% of the sample.

This receptor was identified in an adult with an advanced solid tumor such as melanoma, head and neck, liver or kidney cancer. Sequencing was performed on CD4+ or CD8+ T cells sorted from blood, taken in a trial of the OX40 agonist ivuxolimab. The V gene is TRBV2 and the J gene is TRBJ2-5; possibly the D gene is TRBD2, per 7 matching bases. The DNA sequence reads TGTGCCAGCAGTGAGGGGAGGGGGGAGACCCAGTACTTC. It translates to CASSEGRGETQYF.